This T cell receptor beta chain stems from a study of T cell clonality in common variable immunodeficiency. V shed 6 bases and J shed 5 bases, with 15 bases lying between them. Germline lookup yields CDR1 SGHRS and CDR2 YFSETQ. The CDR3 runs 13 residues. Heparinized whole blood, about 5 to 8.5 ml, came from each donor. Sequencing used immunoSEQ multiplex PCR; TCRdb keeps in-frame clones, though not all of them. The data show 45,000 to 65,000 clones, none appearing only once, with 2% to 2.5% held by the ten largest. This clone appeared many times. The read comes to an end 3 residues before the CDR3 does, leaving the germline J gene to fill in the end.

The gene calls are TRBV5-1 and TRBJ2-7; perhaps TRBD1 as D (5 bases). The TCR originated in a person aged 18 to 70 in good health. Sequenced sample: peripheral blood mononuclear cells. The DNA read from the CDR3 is TGCGCCAGCACATCTCCAGGGTTCAACGAG. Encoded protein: CASTSPGFNE. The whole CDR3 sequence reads CASTSPGFNEQYF.